The source of this TCR beta chain is a study of T cells in Graves' hyperthyroidism and ophthalmopathy. Researchers barred patients who had uncontrolled infection, other autoimmune disease, pregnancy or lactation. TCR beta CDR3 regions were amplified from RNA transcripts. First-round RT-PCR targeting the TCR CDR3 was performed with the HTBI primer set. Using its own MiXCR run on the multiplex PCR reads, TCRdb lists one record per CDR3 protein. The sample shows 96,000 or so distinct CDR3 sequences, just over 50% of them seen only once. Germline CDR1 SGHVS, CDR2 FQNEAQ. The CDR3 has 14 amino acids. The ends lost 5 bases at V and 4 bases at J; junction bases unmatched: 5.

The gene calls are TRBV7-8 and TRBJ2-7, with 10 bases fitting TRBD2. This clonotype was obtained from a woman between 35 and 50 years old with Graves' hyperthyroidism. Sequencing used blood. The CDR3 DNA is TGTGCCAGCAGCCCTCCTAGCGGGAGTTACGAGCAGTACTTC. Its translation is CASSPPSGSYEQYF. The full variable domain, rest sourced from reference TRBV7-8 and TRBJ2-7, is GAGVSQSPRYKVAKRGQDVALRCDPISGHVSLFWYQQALGQGPEFLTYFQNEAQLDKSGLPSDRFFAERPEGSVSTLKIQRTQQEDSAVYLCASSPPSGSYEQYFGPGTRLTVT.